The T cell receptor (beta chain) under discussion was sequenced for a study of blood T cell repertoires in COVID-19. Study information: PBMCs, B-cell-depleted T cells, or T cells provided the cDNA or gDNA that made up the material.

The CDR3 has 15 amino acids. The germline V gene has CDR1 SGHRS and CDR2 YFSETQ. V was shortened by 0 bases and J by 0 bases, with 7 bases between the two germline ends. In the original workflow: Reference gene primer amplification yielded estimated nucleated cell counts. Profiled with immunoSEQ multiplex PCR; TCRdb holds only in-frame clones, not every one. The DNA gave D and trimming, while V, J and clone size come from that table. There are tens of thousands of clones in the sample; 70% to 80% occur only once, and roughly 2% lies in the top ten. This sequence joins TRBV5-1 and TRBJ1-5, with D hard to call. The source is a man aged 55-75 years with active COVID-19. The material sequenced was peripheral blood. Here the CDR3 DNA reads TGCGCCAGCAGCTTGGGAGGGAATAGCAATCAGCCCCAGCATTTT. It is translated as CASSLGGNSNQPQHF.